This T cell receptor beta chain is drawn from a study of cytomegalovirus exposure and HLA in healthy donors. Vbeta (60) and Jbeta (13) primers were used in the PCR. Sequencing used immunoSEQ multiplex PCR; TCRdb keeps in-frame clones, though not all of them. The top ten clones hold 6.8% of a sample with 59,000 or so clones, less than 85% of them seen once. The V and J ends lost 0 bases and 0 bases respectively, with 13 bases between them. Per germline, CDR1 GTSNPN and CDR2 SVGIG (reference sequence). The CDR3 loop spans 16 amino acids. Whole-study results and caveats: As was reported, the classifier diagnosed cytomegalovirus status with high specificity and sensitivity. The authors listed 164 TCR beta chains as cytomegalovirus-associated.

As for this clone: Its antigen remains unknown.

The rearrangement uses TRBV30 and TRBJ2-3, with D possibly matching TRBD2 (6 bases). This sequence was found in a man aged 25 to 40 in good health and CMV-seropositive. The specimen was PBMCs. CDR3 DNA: TGTGCCTGGAGTGTTACTCCCGGGGGAAGCACAGATACGCAGTATTTT. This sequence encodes CAWSVTPGGSTDTQYF.